Listed here are 30 T cell receptor beta chains from one sample, sequenced in a study of cytomegalovirus exposure and HLA in healthy donors. The PCR employed 60 Vbeta primers together with 13 Jbeta primers. Method: immunoSEQ multiplex PCR; TCRdb's copy keeps in-frame clones and lacks some. The sample holds 200,000 or so clones; about 80% are singletons and the top ten take around 1.4%. Source material: PBMCs. Receptors originate from a girl under 18 in good health and CMV-seronegative.

The rearrangement joins TRBV28 to TRBJ2-5; D may be TRBD1 (6 bases). V lost 6 bases and J lost 4, with 18 bases in between. This CDR3 is 15 amino acids long. CDR1 is MDHEN, CDR2 SYDVKM, per germline. DNA for the CDR3: TGTGCCAGCAGGCCAACAGGGATCCCGAGAGAGACCCAGTACTTC. Translating it yields CASRPTGIPRETQYF.

The genes are TRBV7-9 and TRBJ2-1, with 8 bases that match TRBD2. J gave up 6 bases and V 2 bases, and 3 bases lay outside the gene matches. Germline CDR1 and CDR2: SEHNR and FQNEAQ (reference sequence). The CDR3 consists of 14 residues. Here the CDR3 reads CASSLTSGSNEQFF. The CDR3 region has the DNA TGTGCCAGCAGCTTAACTAGCGGAAGCAATGAGCAGTTCTTC. The whole variable domain, remainder taken from reference TRBV7-9 and TRBJ2-1, is DTGVSQNPRHKITKRGQNVTFRCDPISEHNRLYWYRQTLGQGPEFLTYFQNEAQLEKSRLLSDRFSAERPKGSFSTLEIQRTEQGDSAMYLCASSLTSGSNEQFFGPGTRLTVL.

The rearrangement uses TRBV5-4 and TRBJ2-5, with 12 bases aligning to TRBD2. The V segment lost 5 bases and the J segment 2 bases; nucleotides outside the gene matches: 4. Looked up from germline, CDR1 is SGHNT and CDR2 is YYREEE (reference sequence). CDR3 length: 15 amino acids. CDR3 nucleotide sequence: TGTGCCAGCAGTGCCGGACTAGCGGGACAAGAGACCCAGTACTTC. Its translation: CASSAGLAGQETQYF. The full variable domain, with the rest looked up from reference TRBV5-4 and TRBJ2-5, is ETGVTQSPTHLIKTRGQQVTLRCSSQSGHNTVSWYQQALGQGPQFIFQYYREEENGRGNFPPRFSGLQFPNYSSELNVNALELDDSALYLCASSAGLAGQETQYFGPGTRLLVL.

This chain uses TRBV4-3 with TRBJ1-6, with 8 bases identical to TRBD1. Germline CDR1 and CDR2: LGHNA and YSLEER. The CDR3 is 17 amino acids. The junction had 12 bases not matched to a gene; V was cut back by 0 bases and J by 11 bases. As DNA, the CDR3 is TGCGCCAGCAGCCAAGATAGGGTCAGGGGGCAAGGGGCACCCCTCCACTTT. This gives the protein CASSQDRVRGQGAPLHF.

The V and J genes are TRBV6-5 and TRBJ1-1; D unresolved. The CDR3 totals 11 residues. Germline V gene data show CDR1 as MNHEY and CDR2 as SVGAGI. Trimming cost V 7 bases and J 0 bases, with 3 bases left between them. The CDR3 DNA reads as TGTGCCAGCATCGTGAACACTGAAGCTTTCTTT. Protein: CASIVNTEAFF.

This clone was recorded once. The chain couples TRBV7-9 to TRBJ2-1; D remains unclear. This CDR3 has 17 amino acids. Germline CDR1 and CDR2: SEHNR and FQNEAQ (reference sequence). V was shortened by 2 bases and J by 5 bases, with 19 bases between the two germline ends. The CDR3 DNA reads as TGTGCCAGCAGCTTAATGTCCCAAGTTATGCCGGACAATGAGCAGTTCTTC. As protein: CASSLMSQVMPDNEQFF.

The CDR3 DNA sequence: TGTGCCAGTTGGGACGGGAGGGCCAAAAATGAGCAGTTCTTC. It codes for CASWDGRAKNEQFF. The rearrangement links TRBV19 to TRBJ2-1, with 8 bases aligning to TRBD2. CDR3 size: 14 residues. Germline CDR1 reads LNHDA; CDR2 reads SQIVND (reference sequence). V trimming: 8 bases; J trimming: 7 bases; junction bases outside the gene matches: 10.

The chain is built from TRBV5-4 and TRBJ2-3, with TRBD2 matching 7 bases. Germline values: CDR1 SGHNT, CDR2 YYREEE (reference sequence). The CDR3 has 14 residues. V was clipped by 4 bases and J by 2 bases; unmatched bases: 4. The CDR3 spells CASSRAGYTDTQYF. For the CDR3, the DNA is TGTGCCAGCAGCCGAGCGGGATACACAGATACGCAGTATTTT. The entire variable domain, with the rest obtained from reference TRBV5-4 and TRBJ2-3, is as follows: ETGVTQSPTHLIKTRGQQVTLRCSSQSGHNTVSWYQQALGQGPQFIFQYYREEENGRGNFPPRFSGLQFPNYSSELNVNALELDDSALYLCASSRAGYTDTQYFGPGTRLTVL.

The gene calls are TRBV30 and TRBJ1-5; possibly TRBD1 for D (5 bases). Germline assignment: CDR1 GTSNPN and CDR2 SVGIG (reference sequence). V lost 2 bases and J lost 1, with 12 bases in between. This CDR3 is 15 amino acids long. The CDR3 DNA follows: TGTGCCTGGAGTTCCCCGGACAAGAGCAATCAGCCCCAGCATTTT. It yields the protein CAWSSPDKSNQPQHF.

This CDR3 reads CASSGTSGTYEQYF. In DNA form, the CDR3 reads TGTGCCAGCAGCGGGACTAGCGGCACCTACGAGCAGTACTTC. The V and J genes are TRBV7-2 and TRBJ2-7, with 11 bases aligning to TRBD2. Unmatched junction bases numbered 2, after V lost 5 bases and J lost 2 bases. There are 14 residues in the CDR3. Germline V gene sequence: CDR1 SGHTA, CDR2 FQGNSA.

The rearrangement joins TRBV9 to TRBJ2-1, with D possibly matching TRBD2 (6 bases). V gave up 3 bases and J gave up 0 bases, with 22 bases separating them. The CDR3 runs 19 residues. CDR1 and CDR2 (germline): SGDLS, YYNGEE. The CDR3 loop is CASSGNPGLTMSSYNEQFF. The CDR3, as DNA: TGTGCCAGCAGCGGGAATCCGGGACTTACTATGAGCTCCTACAATGAGCAGTTCTTC. The full variable domain, in which reference TRBV9 and TRBJ2-1 provide the parts outside the CDR3, is DSGVTQTPKHLITATGQRVTLRCSPRSGDLSVYWYQQSLDQGLQFLIQYYNGEERAKGNILERFSAQQFPDLHSELNLSSLELGDSALYFCASSGNPGLTMSSYNEQFFGPGTRLTVL.

The chain employs TRBV6-1 and TRBJ1-5, with TRBD1 as a possible D gene (5 bases). Trimming removed 8 bases from V and 0 bases from J, with 8 bases in between. Germline CDR1 MNHNS, CDR2 SASEGT. The CDR3 is made up of 13 amino acids. DNA for the CDR3: TGTGCCAGCGACAGCCTTAGCAATCAGCCCCAGCATTTT. Its translation: CASDSLSNQPQHF.

The chain recombines TRBV5-1 with TRBJ2-1, with 9 bases lining up with TRBD2. The V gene end was trimmed by 1 base and the J gene end by 0 bases; junction bases not matched to a gene: 2. This CDR3 has 16 amino acids. Germline V gene lookup returns CDR1 SGHRS and CDR2 YFSETQ. Here the CDR3 reads CASSLTSGFSYNEQFF. CDR3 nucleotides: TGCGCCAGCAGCTTGACTAGCGGGTTCTCCTACAATGAGCAGTTCTTC.

Here the CDR3 reads CASSFRGPSNNEKLFF. Here the CDR3 DNA reads TGTGCCAGCAGCTTTCGTGGGCCTTCCAACAATGAAAAACTGTTTTTT. This chain uses TRBV7-9 with TRBJ1-4, with no clear D. The V end was cut by 3 bases, the J end by 5 bases, with 16 bases between. The germline V gene has CDR1 SEHNR and CDR2 FQNEAQ (reference sequence). The CDR3 totals 16 residues.

This clone has just a few counts. The chain is built from TRBV4-1 and TRBJ1-1; 7 bases are shared with TRBD1. The CDR3 runs 14 residues. CDR1 is MGHRA and CDR2 is YSYEKL in the germline V gene. V was pared by 4 bases and J by 6 bases, with 8 bases of the junction left unmatched. The CDR3 DNA reads TGCGCCAGCAGCCCGCGGACAGGTGGGTCTGAAGCTTTCTTT. Its translation: CASSPRTGGSEAFF.

This clone was seen only once. The rearrangement joins TRBV5-4 to TRBJ2-6; D remains unclear. The CDR3 has 11 residues. Germline lookup yields CDR1 SGHNT and CDR2 YYREEE (reference sequence). V dropped 3 bases and J dropped 12 bases, with 7 bases sitting between them. CDR3 DNA sequence: TGTGCCAGCAGCTCGCCCGGCGTCCTGACTTTC. It encodes CASSSPGVLTF.

The CDR3 coding sequence is TGTGCCAGCAGCTCGAAATGGGGGCCCTACAATGAGCAGTTCTTC. Translating gives CASSSKWGPYNEQFF. V usage is TRBV7-2 and J usage is TRBJ2-1, with a tentative D call TRBD1 (6 bases). From germline, CDR1 is SGHTA and CDR2 FQGNSA. V lost 4 bases and J 2 bases, leaving 12 bases between the germline ends. The CDR3 is 15 amino acids.

The chain couples TRBV21-1 to TRBJ2-1; the D call in the table, TRBD2, was not verified against the DNA. TRBV21-1 has pseudogene status. The CDR3 is made up of 16 amino acids. The CDR3 nucleotides are TGTGCCAGCAGCAAAAATCGCTCCAACTGTGACAATGAGCAGTTCTTC. This codes for CASSKNRSNCDNEQFF.

V and J are TRBV28 and TRBJ1-5; 7 bases are a match to TRBD1. The CDR3 loop spans 14 amino acids. After removal of 4 bases from V and 1 base from J, the junction contained 1 base not matched to a gene. Germline CDR1 and CDR2: MDHEN and SYDVKM. The DNA for the CDR3 is TGTGCCAGCAGTTCGGACAGGAGCAATCAGCCCCAGCATTTT. Its translation is CASSSDRSNQPQHF.

A single count supports this clone. V and J are TRBV27 and TRBJ2-5, with D possibly being TRBD1 (6 bases). V lost 7 bases and J lost 7, with 10 bases in between. The length of the CDR3 is 11 residues. Germline-derived CDR1 and CDR2 are MNHEY and SMNVEV (reference sequence). The chain's CDR3 is CASILGGTQYF. CDR3 nucleotides: TGTGCCAGCATCCTAGGGGGGACCCAGTACTTC.

The V call is TRBV11-1, the J call TRBJ1-1, with D possibly being TRBD1 (5 bases). Trimming removed 5 bases at V and 6 bases at J, with 13 bases between. CDR3 length equals 13 residues. Germline CDR1 SGHAT, CDR2 FQDESV (reference sequence). The CDR3 spells CASSPRGNAEAFF. CDR3 bases: TGTGCCAGCAGCCCCCGGGGGAATGCTGAAGCTTTCTTT.

This clone occurred a few times. This chain joins TRBV6-1 and TRBJ1-4; no clear D gene. The CDR3 runs 14 residues. Trimming shortened V by 6 bases and J by 7 bases, and 15 bases separated the two germline ends. Per germline, CDR1 MNHNS and CDR2 SASEGT. The CDR3 DNA is TGTGCCAGCAGATCAGACTTAAACGGTGAAAAACTGTTTTTT. It yields the protein CASRSDLNGEKLFF.

The rearrangement uses TRBV19 and TRBJ2-7; D may be TRBD2 (5 bases). V dropped 7 bases and J dropped 3 bases, with 7 bases sitting between them. Germline CDR1 and CDR2: LNHDA and SQIVND (reference sequence). The CDR3 contains 11 residues. The CDR3 here is CASKRNYEQYF. CDR3 nucleotides: TGTGCCAGTAAGCGGAACTACGAGCAGTACTTC.

CDR3 sequence (DNA): TGTGCCTGGAGTGTGCGCGGGAGCACAAACATTCAGTACTTC. This codes for CAWSVRGSTNIQYF. The genes are TRBV30 and TRBJ2-4; 7 nucleotides match TRBD2. The germline gives CDR1 GTSNPN, CDR2 SVGIG (reference sequence). This CDR3 has 14 residues. The V segment lost 0 bases and the J segment 6 bases; nucleotides outside the gene matches: 5.

The V call is TRBV18, the J call TRBJ1-2, with D unclear. Trimming pared 4 bases from V and 6 bases from J, leaving 15 bases between. CDR1 KGHSH and CDR2 LQKENI come from the germline V gene. The CDR3 runs 14 residues. Here the CDR3 reads CASSHSPTENGYTF. The CDR3 DNA reads TGTGCCAGCTCACATTCCCCGACTGAAAATGGCTACACCTTC.

The chain uses TRBV5-1 and TRBJ2-7, with TRBD2 matching 8 bases. V trimming: 4 bases; J trimming: 4 bases; junction bases outside the gene matches: 4. The CDR3 totals 13 residues. Germline loops: CDR1 SGHRS, CDR2 YFSETQ. CDR3 sequence: CASSTSGSYEQYF. The CDR3 DNA reads TGCGCCAGCAGCACGAGCGGGAGTTACGAGCAGTACTTC.

The gene calls are TRBV28 and TRBJ2-5, with a weak D call TRBD2 (5 bases). The CDR3 spans 15 residues. Germline V gene lookup returns CDR1 MDHEN and CDR2 SYDVKM. The ends were cut back, 5 bases at V and 1 base at J, with 14 bases in the middle. The chain's CDR3 is CASSTPRGSQETQYF. In DNA, the CDR3 is TGTGCCAGCAGTACCCCCCGAGGGTCCCAAGAGACCCAGTACTTC.

The gene calls are TRBV15 and TRBJ2-5; 9 bases match TRBD1. With the DNA end fitting TRBJ2-7 better, the J assignment may be wrong. Per the germline V gene, CDR1 is LNHNV and CDR2 is YYDKDF (reference sequence). The CDR3 is 16 amino acids. DNA of the CDR3: TGTGCCACCAGCAGAAAGACCGGGACAGGGTACTACGAGCAGTACTTC. Residues: CATSRKTGTGYYEQYF.

CDR3 sequence reads: CASSGGGSGGAFGETQYF. CDR3 in DNA: TGTGCCAGCAGTGGGGGAGGGAGCGGGGGGGCCTTTGGAGAGACCCAGTACTTC. The V gene is TRBV2, the J gene TRBJ2-5, with 10 bases lining up with TRBD2. V gave up 4 bases and J gave up 4 bases; unmatched junction bases: 15. The germline V gene encodes CDR1 SNHLY and CDR2 FYNNEI. CDR3 length: 18 amino acids.

The CDR3 DNA sequence: TGTGCCAGCAGCCAAGTAGGGGGGACAGGGAACCTCATGGAGGGCTACAATGAGCAGTTCTTC. This codes for CASSQVGGTGNLMEGYNEQFF. V is TRBV4-2 and J is TRBJ2-1; 9 bases fit TRBD1. CDR1 and CDR2 from the germline V gene are LGHNA and YNFKEQ. The V segment lost 1 base and the J segment 3 bases; nucleotides outside the gene matches: 19. There are 21 residues in the CDR3.